Listed below are T cell receptor beta chains from one sample, sequenced in a study of molecular identifiers for immune sequencing clone quantification. TCRdb re-analysed the PCR reads in MiXCR, keeping a single row per CDR3 protein. The table has around 470,000 distinct CDR3 sequences, 20% to 25% seen once. Sequences were obtained from naive CD8+ T cells from blood, with Jurkat cell RNA spiked in. The receptors come from a human donor in good health. Some libraries in this study had Jurkat cell RNA spiked in. The CDR3 runs from the conserved cysteine through the conserved F or W. D genes are given only for firm matches. Some rows mark clone size as missing; the rest say once, few, many or name a class of expanded clone.

J,size,D,V,CDR3,DNA
TRBJ2-7,many,-,TRBV6-1,CASTFIGYEQYF,TGTGCCAGCACCTTTATAGGGTACGAGCAGTACTTC
TRBJ1-5,-,-,TRBV6-2/TRBV6-3,CASSYSILGGSYSNQPQHF,TGTGCCAGCAGTTACTCGATTTTGGGAGGGTCGTATAGCAATCAGCCCCAGCATTTT
TRBJ2-6,-,TRBD1,TRBV4-1,CASSQEGTGLTGANVLTF,TGCGCCAGCAGCCAAGAAGGGACAGGGCTTACTGGGGCCAACGTCCTGACTTTC
TRBJ1-1,many,-,TRBV6-5,CASSYTGNTEAFF,TGTGCCAGCAGTTATACCGGCAACACTGAAGCTTTCTTT
TRBJ1-1,few,-,TRBV19,CASTPGSHTEAFF,TGTGCCAGTACCCCAGGGTCCCACACTGAAGCTTTCTTT
TRBJ2-3,many,-,TRBV20-1,CSASVSGAAPDTQYF,TGCAGTGCTAGTGTATCCGGGGCGGCCCCAGATACGCAGTATTTT
TRBJ1-1,many,TRBD1,TRBV7-9,CASSFPTGGGTEAFF,TGTGCCAGCAGCTTCCCAACAGGGGGCGGAACTGAAGCTTTCTTT
TRBJ2-5,many,TRBD2,TRBV7-8,CASSLGLAGDQETQYF,TGTGCCAGCAGCCTAGGACTAGCGGGGGACCAAGAGACCCAGTACTTC
TRBJ2-3,few,TRBD1,TRBV13,CASSHRDRGRTDTQYF,TGTGCCAGCAGCCACCGGGACAGGGGTAGGACAGATACGCAGTATTTT
TRBJ2-3,-,-,TRBV19,CASSYGSVSTDTQYF,TGTGCCAGTTCGTATGGGAGCGTGAGCACAGATACGCAGTATTTT
TRBJ2-1,-,-,TRBV27,CASSLAGTEQFF,TGTGCCAGCAGTTTAGCCGGGACTGAGCAGTTCTTC
TRBJ2-5,-,-,TRBV29-1,CSVEGLGEETQYF,TGCAGCGTTGAGGGGCTCGGAGAAGAGACCCAGTACTTC
TRBJ2-7,many,TRBD1,TRBV29-1,CSVEDPAGGGYEQYF,TGCAGCGTTGAAGATCCGGCAGGGGGCGGGTACGAGCAGTACTTC
TRBJ2-5,-,-,TRBV19,CATSLRDNQETQYF,TGTGCTACTTCTTTACGGGACAACCAAGAGACCCAGTACTTC
TRBJ2-5,-,-,TRBV19,CASSIKGLETQYF,TGTGCCAGTAGTATAAAGGGGTTGGAGACCCAGTACTTC
TRBJ1-4,few,TRBD1,TRBV4-3,CASSAGTGNEKLFF,TGCGCCAGCAGCGCTGGGACAGGGAATGAAAAACTGTTTTTT
TRBJ2-3,-,-,TRBV4-3,CASGQESLGDTQYF,TGCGCCAGCGGCCAAGAGTCCTTAGGGGATACGCAGTATTTT
TRBJ2-5,many,TRBD2,TRBV3-1,CASSQDPAGGLPGETQYF,TGTGCCAGCAGCCAAGACCCGGCGGGGGGACTACCAGGAGAGACCCAGTACTTC
TRBJ2-7,few,TRBD2,TRBV7-9,CASRQPLAGGPREQYF,TGTGCCAGCAGACAGCCTTTGGCGGGGGGGCCCCGCGAGCAGTACTTC
TRBJ2-7,few,-,TRBV5-1,CASSFSLGGSYEQYF,TGCGCCAGCAGCTTTAGTTTAGGGGGTTCCTACGAGCAGTACTTC
TRBJ2-7,many,TRBD1,TRBV4-3,CASSHNRGEQYF,TGCGCCAGCAGCCACAACAGGGGTGAGCAGTACTTC
TRBJ2-7,many,-,TRBV7-9,CASSPKASYEQYF,TGTGCCAGCAGCCCTAAAGCATCCTACGAGCAGTACTTC
TRBJ2-2,many,TRBD2,TRBV28,CASSSPKTSGGTGVAGELFF,TGTGCCAGCAGTTCCCCCAAGACTAGCGGGGGGACAGGGGTCGCCGGGGAGCTGTTTTTT
TRBJ2-1,few,-,TRBV6-6,CASTLITTYNEQFF,TGTGCCAGCACCTTGATAACGACCTACAATGAGCAGTTCTTC